This entry concerns a single TCR beta chain. The sample is drawn from a study of blood T cell repertoires in COVID-19. At the level of the study: Specimens from acute and convalescent COVID-19 originated in the United States, Italy and Spain. T cells, B-cell-depleted T cells, or PBMCs provided the cDNA or gDNA that served as material.

The CDR3 is 15 residues long. Unmatched junction bases numbered 3, after V lost 6 bases and J lost 1 base. Germline V lookup: CDR1 SGHTA, CDR2 FQGNSA. Source study methods: How many nucleated cells were present was estimated from reference gene primer amplification. Produced via immunoSEQ multiplex PCR; TCRdb's table is partial and in-frame only. V, J and clone size were drawn from that table, and D and trimming were deduced from the DNA. Counted here are about 100,000 clones, approximately 87% occurring once; the ten biggest clones make up about 20%. The rearrangement joins TRBV7-2 to TRBJ2-3, with 11 bases lining up with TRBD2. Sequencing was done on a sample of peripheral blood. The TCR originated in a human donor in a cohort sampled during active COVID-19. The CDR3 is CASRTGLAGTDTQYF. The CDR3 nucleotides read TGTGCCAGCAGGACGGGACTAGCGGGCACAGATACGCAGTATTTT. Looking up the rest from reference TRBV7-2 and TRBJ2-3 gives the full variable domain: GAGVSQSPSNKVTEKGKDVELRCDPISGHTALYWYRQSLGQGLEFLIYFQGNSAPDKSGLPSDRFSAERTGGSVSTLTIQRTQQEDSAVYLCASRTGLAGTDTQYFGPGTRLTVL.